The clone carrying this TCR beta chain was recorded many times. Its antigen is currently unknown. The CDR3 end is not reached by the read, which stops 3 residues before it; the germline J gene fills it in. Sequencing input was equivalent genomic DNA from CVID and controls. Produced via immunoSEQ multiplex PCR; TCRdb's table is partial and in-frame only. Sampling found about 37,000 clones, none seen once. V was pared by 4 bases and J by 1 base, with 12 bases between. The CDR3 consists of 14 residues. The germline gives CDR1 GTSNPN, CDR2 SVGIG (reference sequence). The data were taken from a study of T cell clonality in common variable immunodeficiency. Notes on the study in general: Patient heterogeneity in the CVID cohort limited correlations between repertoire features and clinical complications.

Most patients and controls had Caucasian heritage. Heparinized whole blood, roughly 4.5 to 8 ml, came from each donor. The chain carries TRBV30 and TRBJ2-3, with no clear D. The TCR comes from a person between 18 and 75 years old in good health. The sequenced sample consisted of peripheral blood mononuclear cells. The covered CDR3 bases are TGTGCCTGGACTGTAGGTGCGGGCACAGATACG. Translated, it gives CAWTVGAGTDT. The CDR3 in full is CAWTVGAGTDTQYF. The whole variable domain, filled in from reference TRBV30 and TRBJ2-3, reads SQTIHQWPATLVQPVGSPLSLECTVEGTSNPNLYWYRQAAGRGLQLLFYSVGIGQISSEVPQNLSASRPQDRQFILSSKKLLLSDSGFYLCAWTVGAGTDTQYFGPGTRLTVL.